This T cell receptor beta chain was profiled in a study of monozygotic twins with inflammatory bowel disease (dated by TCRdb to between 2019 and 2020). Study-wide context: In total, 28 monozygotic twin pairs made up the full study: 19 Danish pairs, all IBD-discordant, plus nine German pairs, of which four were IBD-concordant and five were IBD-discordant. Within discordant pairs, disease-associated traits were sought mainly by comparing IBD patients with their genetically identical healthy co-twins. Each individual had, on average, about 151 000 unique TCRalpha sequences and 181 000 unique TCRbeta sequences available for analysis. On the study overall, not on this receptor specifically: The analysis was unable to tell apart different T cell subtypes. Repertoire similarity did not differ between concordant and discordant twins, which could be due to limited statistical power. The results gave no support for a single strong signal or clonotype linked to IBD. Fewer clonotypes were shared with other individuals by IBD patients than by healthy twins, most markedly in patients showing signs of disease activity. A decrease in TCRbeta repertoire diversity, as measured by inverse Simpson index, was observed in IBD patients compared with their healthy co-twins. Because patients received different immunosuppressive treatments, the repertoires may have picked up extra background noise and variability between individuals.

A roughly 2.5 ml peripheral blood sample was drawn into PAXgene tubes per donor and stored at -80°C. Total RNA was isolated from whole blood with the PAXgene blood miRNA kit on an automated QIAcube, without T cell sorting. Peripheral blood from monozygotic twin pairs, either concordant or discordant for inflammatory bowel disease, underwent deep TCRalpha and TCRbeta repertoire profiling that used unique molecular barcoding. Smoking habits were recorded for all twin pairs, and each individual was classified as a current, former or never smoker. From its cysteine to its phenylalanine, the CDR3 spans 14 amino acids. Only the protein sequence is given. In the germline V gene (reference sequence), CDR1 corresponds to LNHNV and CDR2 to YYDKDF. In regard to this clonotype: Its antigen is unknown.

The library was built by means of 5' RACE. Each TCR library was prepared from about 3,400 ng of total RNA. For each sample, cDNA synthesis was carried out in eight separate reactions using SMARTScribe reverse transcriptase. During cDNA synthesis, unique molecular identifiers containing a 6-nucleotide sample barcode were introduced by template switching. TCRalpha and TCRbeta cDNA was amplified by two nested PCRs of 16 and 9 cycles, with bead purification after each PCR. Before amplification, the cDNA was treated with uracil DNA-glycosylase and purified using the QIAquick PCR purification kit. The second PCR added Illumina TruSeq-compatible adapters along with sample-specific barcodes. TapeStation and Qubit were used to check library quality and concentration, and roughly 4.8 ng of each library went into the pool. Sequencing of the pooled libraries was done on an Illumina HiSeq2500 single-index Rapid Run using custom sequencing primers and 2 x 100 bp reads. The original pipeline was this. MiGEC version 1.2.6 was used for UMI-based consensus assembly to correct PCR and sequencing errors. MiXCR version 2.1.1 was used for V(D)J alignment, clonotype assembly and CDR3 extraction. To normalise gene usage, clonotype sharing and MAIT/NKT TCR abundance, the top 1000, 10 000 and 20 000 clonotypes in each sample were analysed. After downsampling to 27 000 UMIs, diversity was calculated as the inverse Simpson index using the vegan R package. Statistical testing used paired Mann-Whitney U tests on the discordant twin pairs and applied Benjamini-Hochberg correction for multiple testing. TCRdb reprocessed the public reads and reports one entry per CDR3 protein sequence, without DNA. These V and J calls rely on TCRdb rather than the paper's analysis. The sample's records list about 110,000 distinct CDR3 sequences. The ten biggest clones cover roughly 12% of the sample.

The sequence is built from TRBV15 and TRBJ1-2. Sequenced sample: blood. The clonotype was recovered from a human donor with ulcerative colitis or Crohn's disease, or a healthy co-twin of an affected twin (not recorded which). The CDR3 protein is CATSREGLDYGYTF.